This entry lists 14 T cell receptor beta chains sequenced from one sample in a study of blood T cell repertoires in COVID-19. Assay used: immunoSEQ multiplex PCR; TCRdb lists only in-frame clones, some missing. This table holds approximately 66,000 clones, approximately 90% found once. Sequencing input: peripheral blood. The receptors were sampled from a human donor with active COVID-19. The donor label of this sample is uncertain.

V is TRBV9 and J is TRBJ1-6; 9 bases agree with TRBD1. With 3 bases clipped from V and 10 bases from J, the junction kept 8 bases outside the gene matches. The CDR3 spans 15 residues. CDR1 SGDLS and CDR2 YYNGEE come from the germline V gene. Here the CDR3 DNA reads TGTGCCAGCAGCGGAGCAAGGACAGGGGAGTCACCCCTCCACTTT. This sequence encodes CASSGARTGESPLHF.

The CDR3 region is CSVVTGGKYTEAFF. CDR3 nucleotide sequence: TGCAGCGTTGTCACAGGGGGCAAGTACACTGAAGCTTTCTTT. The genes are TRBV29-1 and TRBJ1-1, with 9 bases aligning to TRBD1. The germline V gene has CDR1 SQVTM and CDR2 ANQGSEA. This CDR3 has 14 residues. The trim removed 4 bases at V and 3 bases at J, leaving 6 bases unmatched. Complete variable domain (other parts from reference TRBV29-1 and TRBJ1-1): SAVISQKPSRDICQRGTSLTIQCQVDSQVTMMFWYRQQPGQSLTLIATANQGSEATYESGFVIDKFPISRPNLTFSTLTVSNMSPEDSSIYLCSVVTGGKYTEAFFGQGTRLTVV.

CDR3 in DNA: TGTGCCAGCAGACTAGCGGGGGGCCGAGGCGGAGAGACCCAGTACTTC. It translates to CASRLAGGRGGETQYF. This chain links TRBV3-1 (or the pseudogene TRBV3-2) with TRBJ2-5; 12 bases match TRBD2. Germline values: CDR1 LGHDT, CDR2 YNNKEL (reference sequence). Trimming removed 6 bases from V and 4 bases from J; junction bases left unmatched: 9. The CDR3 extends over 16 amino acids.

This sequence joins TRBV4-3 and TRBJ1-2; TRBD1 might be the D (6 bases). The V gene lost 0 bases and the J gene lost 4 bases, with 12 bases spanning the gap. Germline V gives CDR1 LGHNA, CDR2 YSLEER. The CDR3 is 15 amino acids. The CDR3 sequence: CASSQDPRTAYGYTF. The CDR3 DNA is TGCGCCAGCAGCCAAGATCCCCGGACAGCCTATGGCTACACCTTC.

The V call is TRBV30, the J call TRBJ1-2; D not certain. This CDR3 is built from 14 residues. Germline V gene sequence: CDR1 GTSNPN, CDR2 SVGIG (reference sequence). V was clipped by 8 bases and J by 5 bases, with 21 bases between them. CDR3 loop: CASPPGSSRYGYTF. DNA of the CDR3: TGTGCCAGCCCACCGGGGTCTAGCAGGTATGGCTACACCTTC.

The gene calls are TRBV18 and TRBJ2-1; the match to TRBD2 covers 8 bases. The CDR3 is 16 residues long. The germline V gene has CDR1 KGHSH and CDR2 LQKENI. Trimming removed 4 bases from V and 7 bases from J; junction bases left unmatched: 12. The CDR3 loop reads CASSLWSGGLANEQFF. CDR3 nucleotide sequence: TGTGCCAGCTCACTATGGAGCGGGGGTTTAGCGAATGAGCAGTTCTTC.

In this sample, this clone turned up once. This chain links TRBV7-9 with TRBJ1-1; 7 positions match TRBD1. Germline V gives CDR1 SEHNR, CDR2 FQNEAQ (reference sequence). V dropped 1 base and J dropped 4; count of bases not matched to a gene: 6. The CDR3 is 15 residues long. As DNA, the CDR3 is TGTGCCAGCAGCTTAGGACAGGGAGGTGGCACTGAAGCTTTCTTT. It yields the protein CASSLGQGGGTEAFF.

The V gene is TRBV6-5, the J gene TRBJ1-1; D is unclear. There are 13 residues in the CDR3. Per the germline V gene, CDR1 is MNHEY and CDR2 is SVGAGI. V dropped 5 bases and J dropped 7 bases, with 14 bases sitting between them. The CDR3 coding sequence is TGTGCCAGCAGTAAGACCCATCGGGTTGAAGCTTTCTTT. This codes for CASSKTHRVEAFF.

This clone was observed a single time. The chain has TRBV6-6 and TRBJ2-7; the D gene is possibly TRBD2 (6 bases). The CDR3 runs 15 residues. Germline V gene sequence: CDR1 MNHNY, CDR2 SVGAGI (reference sequence). V lost 6 bases, J lost 2 bases, and 17 bases lay in between. As DNA, the CDR3 is TGTGCCAGCAGGGGTAGCGGAGGGCCGGCCTACGAGCAGTACTTC. Its protein product is CASRGSGGPAYEQYF.

This rearrangement joins TRBV28 to TRBJ1-5; 7 bases are shared with TRBD1. The CDR3 spans 12 residues. V lost 8 bases to trimming and J lost 7 bases; unmatched junction nucleotides: 5. Looked up from germline, CDR1 is MDHEN and CDR2 is SYDVKM. In DNA, the CDR3 is TGTGCCAGCTGGAGGGGGCTGCAGCCCCAGCATTTT. Translating it yields CASWRGLQPQHF.

The chain carries TRBV3-1 (or the pseudogene TRBV3-2) and TRBJ2-7; the D gene is possibly TRBD2 (7 bases). The ends were cut back, 4 bases at V and 2 bases at J, with 24 bases in the middle. This CDR3 region has 18 residues. Looked up from germline, CDR1 is LGHDT and CDR2 is YNNKEL (reference sequence). CDR3 region: CASSPLLDLGGAPYEQYF. The CDR3 region has the DNA TGTGCCAGCAGCCCCCTTTTAGATTTGGGGGGGGCCCCCTACGAGCAGTACTTC.

This clone was detected only a few times. This chain links TRBV27 with TRBJ2-1, with 7 bases fitting TRBD1. V shed 3 bases, J shed 8 bases, and the junction held 7 bases outside the gene matches. The CDR3 length is 14 residues. Germline CDR1 MNHEY, CDR2 SMNVEV (reference sequence). The CDR3 coding sequence is TGTGCCAGCAGTTTCAGGGCAGGGGGTGATGAGCAGTTCTTC. As protein: CASSFRAGGDEQFF.

The chain links TRBV7-6 to TRBJ1-1, with 9 bases fitting TRBD1. This CDR3 is 18 amino acids long. Germline values: CDR1 SGHVS, CDR2 FNYEAQ. The V and J ends lost 1 base and 3 bases, in that order; junction bases with no gene match: 12. The CDR3 sequence is CASSLEATGGLSDTEAFF. CDR3 nucleotide sequence: TGTGCCAGCAGCTTAGAGGCTACAGGGGGCCTTTCCGACACTGAAGCTTTCTTT.

The chain uses TRBV3-1 (or the pseudogene TRBV3-2) and TRBJ2-1; no clear D. The CDR3 is 14 amino acids. The V end lost 4 bases, the J end lost 7 bases, and 14 bases lay between the germline ends. CDR1 is LGHDT, CDR2 YNNKEL, per germline (reference sequence). The DNA of the CDR3 is TGTGCCAGCAGCCCCCGACCCCTAGAAAATGAGCAGTTCTTC. Translated, it gives CASSPRPLENEQFF.